This entry lists 11 T cell receptor beta chains sequenced from one sample in a study of CD8 T cells in Susac syndrome. Random hexamers primed reverse transcription of about 0.45 to 1 ug RNA. Each CDR3 protein gets one entry after TCRdb re-called the immunoSEQ multiplex PCR reads with MiXCR. There are some 200,000 distinct CDR3 sequences in the sample; approximately 96% occur only once, and 0.09% to 0.1% lies in the top ten. Specimen: CD4+ T cells from PBMCs. Receptors originate from a human donor with Susac syndrome.

This chain joins TRBV6-2 or TRBV6-3 and TRBJ2-1; TRBD2 agrees at 12 bases. The germline V gene encodes CDR1 MNHEY and CDR2 SVGEGT. The CDR3 contains 18 residues. V lost 2 bases, J lost 0 bases, and 5 bases stayed unmatched. The CDR3 sequence: CASSYASGGGLSYNEQFF. Written as DNA, the CDR3 is TGTGCCAGCAGTTACGCTAGCGGGGGGGGTCTCTCCTACAATGAGCAGTTCTTC.

The chain carries TRBV19 and TRBJ1-2; 9 positions agree with TRBD1. Germline-derived CDR1 and CDR2 are LNHDA and SQIVND (reference sequence). The length of the CDR3 is 15 residues. V lost 6 bases and J lost 5; bases outside the gene matches: 10. This CDR3 reads CASRRNWGQGYGYTF. The CDR3 DNA reads TGTGCCAGTAGACGAAACTGGGGACAGGGTTATGGCTACACCTTC.

This chain uses TRBV6-2 or TRBV6-3 with TRBJ1-1, with a tentative D call TRBD1 (5 bases). The ends were cut back, 4 bases at V and 3 bases at J, with 12 bases in the middle. CDR1 is MNHEY, CDR2 SVGEGT, per germline. The CDR3 is 14 residues long. CDR3 sequence reads: CASSFSGLYTEAFF. CDR3 nucleotides: TGTGCCAGCAGTTTTTCGGGACTGTACACTGAAGCTTTCTTT.

This clonotype occurred once. V is TRBV7-3 and J is TRBJ1-6; D uncertain. The CDR3 covers 15 residues. Trimming stripped 6 bases from V and 0 bases from J, with 9 bases between. In germline, CDR1 is SGHTA, CDR2 FQGTGA. CDR3 loop: CASRQRGSYNSPLHF. The CDR3 DNA is TGTGCCAGCAGACAACGTGGCTCCTATAATTCACCCCTCCACTTT.

This chain joins TRBV12-3 or TRBV12-4 and TRBJ2-1; D is ambiguous. V gave up 3 bases and J gave up 7 bases, with 7 bases separating them. This CDR3 contains 12 residues. CDR3 coding DNA: TGTGCCAGCAGTTTGACCCCGAATGAGCAGTTCTTC. Translation: CASSLTPNEQFF.

This chain connects TRBV7-2 to TRBJ2-1; the D gene is possibly TRBD1 (7 bases). With 1 base removed from V and 8 bases from J, the gap between germline ends came to 18 bases. Germline CDR1 and CDR2: SGHTA and FQGNSA. The CDR3 length is 16 residues. The CDR3 sequence is CASSLVGQSASDEQFF. In DNA form, the CDR3 reads TGTGCCAGCAGCTTAGTGGGACAGTCGGCTAGCGATGAGCAGTTCTTC.

The chain employs TRBV5-5 and TRBJ1-1; D is unresolved. This CDR3 comprises 12 residues. V was shortened by 0 bases and J by 8 bases, with 8 bases between the two germline ends. Germline CDR1 SGHKS, CDR2 YYEKEE (reference sequence). Here the CDR3 DNA reads TGTGCCAGCAGCTTGGCTTTAATGGAAGCTTTCTTT. Translated: CASSLALMEAFF.

J is TRBJ2-7 and V is TRBV28, with D possibly matching TRBD1 (6 bases). V gave up 6 bases and J gave up 3 bases, with 6 bases separating them. The CDR3 is made up of 11 amino acids. Germline-derived CDR1 and CDR2 are MDHEN and SYDVKM. CDR3 bases: TGTGCCAGCAGGGACAGCTACGAGCAGTACTTC. Residues: CASRDSYEQYF.

The V gene is TRBV11-2, the J gene TRBJ2-1; 8 nucleotides match TRBD2. CDR1 is SGHAT, CDR2 FQNNGV, per germline. The length of the CDR3 is 14 residues. Trimming cost V 8 bases and J 6 bases; bases outside gene matches: 9. In DNA, the CDR3 is TGTGCCAGCCGCCAGGGGCTAGCGGGCAATGAGCAGTTCTTC. This translates into CASRQGLAGNEQFF.

This chain uses TRBV5-1 with TRBJ1-1; 9 bases match TRBD1. The CDR3 covers 14 residues. The V segment lost 8 bases and the J segment 2 bases; nucleotides outside the gene matches: 7. Germline CDR1 SGHRS, CDR2 YFSETQ. The CDR3 protein is CASARGQGNTEAFF. As DNA, the CDR3 is TGCGCCAGTGCGAGGGGACAGGGAAACACTGAAGCTTTCTTT.

The chain couples TRBV6-2 or TRBV6-3 to TRBJ1-1, with 10 bases that match TRBD1. V dropped 7 bases and J dropped 3; count of bases not matched to a gene: 11. Germline CDR1 is MNHEY and CDR2 is SVGEGT. The CDR3 spans 16 residues. CDR3 in DNA: TGTGCCAGCAATATAGCCGGGACAGGGGTTCACACTGAAGCTTTCTTT. Translation: CASNIAGTGVHTEAFF.